Each of the 7 T cell receptor beta chains below was sequenced from the same sample in a study of cytomegalovirus exposure and HLA in healthy donors (dated by TCRdb to about 2017). Library preparation employed the immunoSEQ multiplex PCR assay. For the multiplex PCR, a mixture combining 60 forward primers for TCR Vbeta segments and 13 reverse primers for TCR Jbeta segments was used. In its TCRdb copy, this immuneACCESS table keeps in-frame sequences only and misses some clones. Where compared with another copy, unresolved V genes explain less than half of these, and the others have no known cause. Recorded for this sample are about 90,000 clones; 70% to 85% of them occurred a single time. Approximately 2.3% of the sample is held by the ten biggest clonotypes. Material for sequencing was PBMCs. The receptors here all came from a man between 18 and 35 years old in good health and CMV-seronegative.

This rearrangement joins TRBV11-3 to TRBJ2-7, with 7 bases identical to TRBD2. This CDR3 spans 13 amino acids. Germline loops: CDR1 SGHNT, CDR2 YENEEA. V was pared by 3 bases and J by 6 bases, with 5 bases of the junction left unmatched. CDR3 nucleotides: TGTGCCAGCAGCTTGGGGGGGGGTGGCGAGCAGTACTTC. Its protein product is CASSLGGGGEQYF. The whole variable domain, filled in from reference TRBV11-3 and TRBJ2-7, reads EAGVVQSPRYKIIEKKQPVAFWCNPISGHNTLYWYLQNLGQGPELLIRYENEEAVDDSQLPKDRFSAERLKGVDSTLKIQPAELGDSAVYLCASSLGGGGEQYFGPGTRLTVT.

The chain is built from TRBV5-1 and TRBJ2-5; TRBD1 agrees at 11 bases. The germline V gene encodes CDR1 SGHRS and CDR2 YFSETQ. V lost 4 bases and J lost 5; bases outside the gene matches: 4. This CDR3 spans 14 amino acids. CDR3 nucleotides: TGCGCCAGCAGCAGAGGGGACAGGGGGGAGACCCAGTACTTC. Residues: CASSRGDRGETQYF.

CDR3 nucleotide sequence: TGTGCCAGCAGCTTCCTCGCGGGGGGCTACGAGCAGTACTTC. Translated: CASSFLAGGYEQYF. V and J are TRBV13 and TRBJ2-7, with 8 positions matching TRBD2. The germline gives CDR1 PRHDT, CDR2 FYEKMQ (reference sequence). Trimming cost V 3 bases and J 3 bases; bases outside gene matches: 4. This CDR3 has 14 amino acids.

This clone was observed a few times. The rearrangement links TRBV21-1 to TRBJ2-2; the table assigns TRBD2, which was not confirmed against the DNA. TRBV21-1 is classified as a pseudogene. The CDR3 has 14 residues. The CDR3 spells CASSKDTGIGELFF. For the CDR3, the DNA is TGTGCCAGCAGCAAAGATACGGGAATCGGGGAGCTGTTTTTT.

This clone has a handful of counts. The chain joins TRBV30 to TRBJ1-1, with D possibly TRBD1 on 6 matching bases. Germline assignment: CDR1 GTSNPN and CDR2 SVGIG (reference sequence). The CDR3 runs to 11 residues. Trimming cost V 2 bases and J 9 bases, with 10 bases left between them. This chain's CDR3 is CAWSPDSQAFF. In DNA form, the CDR3 reads TGTGCCTGGAGTCCGGACAGCCAAGCTTTCTTT.

This chain links TRBV4-2 with TRBJ2-3; the D is unclear. The CDR3 contains 16 residues. Germline CDR1 LGHNA, CDR2 YNFKEQ. V dropped 1 base and J dropped 2 bases, with 13 bases sitting between them. CDR3: CASSQAQAATTDTQYF. The CDR3 DNA sequence: TGTGCCAGCAGCCAAGCTCAGGCAGCCACCACAGATACGCAGTATTTT.

The genes are TRBV10-1 and TRBJ1-1; no clear D. This CDR3 is built from 13 residues. Between the trimmed V and J ends, which lost 6 bases and 4 bases, there was a span of 12 bases. Germline CDR1 and CDR2: WNHNN and SYGVQD (reference sequence). CDR3 in amino acids: CASRSRLGTEAFF. CDR3 nucleotide sequence: TGCGCCAGCAGATCCAGACTTGGCACTGAAGCTTTCTTT.